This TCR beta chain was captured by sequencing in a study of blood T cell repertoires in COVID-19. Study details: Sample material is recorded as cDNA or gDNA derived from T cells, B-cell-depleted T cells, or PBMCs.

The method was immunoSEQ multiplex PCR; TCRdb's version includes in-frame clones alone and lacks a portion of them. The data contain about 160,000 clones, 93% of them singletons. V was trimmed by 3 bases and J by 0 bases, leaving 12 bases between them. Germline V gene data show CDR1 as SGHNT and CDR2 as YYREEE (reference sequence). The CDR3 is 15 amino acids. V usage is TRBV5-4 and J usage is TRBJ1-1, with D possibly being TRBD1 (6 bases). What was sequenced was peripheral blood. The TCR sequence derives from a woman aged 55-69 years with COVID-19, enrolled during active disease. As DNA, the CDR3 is TGTGCCAGCAGCTCCCGACAGGTTATGAACACTGAAGCTTTCTTT. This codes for CASSSRQVMNTEAFF.